The 24 T cell receptor beta chains presented below share a single source sample, sequenced in a study of T cell responses to AZD1222 COVID-19 vaccine. Produced via immunoSEQ multiplex PCR; TCRdb's table is partial and in-frame only. The sample has approximately 100,000 clones, roughly 86% seen once. The input for sequencing was peripheral blood, taken on day 0 of MenACWY control vaccination. Receptors were obtained from an adult in good health.

J is TRBJ1-2 and V is TRBV3-1 (or the pseudogene TRBV3-2); D may be TRBD1 (6 bases). The CDR3 is 13 amino acids. CDR1 and CDR2 from the germline V gene are LGHDT and YNNKEL (reference sequence). V was cut by 2 bases and J by 8 bases, with 12 bases left in between. The CDR3 here is CASSQSMGAGYTF. The CDR3 DNA is TGTGCCAGCAGCCAATCCATGGGGGCAGGCTACACCTTC.

The V and J genes are TRBV5-1 and TRBJ1-1, with a possible D match to TRBD1 (5 bases). V was trimmed by 3 bases and J by 2 bases, leaving 11 bases between them. The CDR3 spans 14 residues. Per the germline V gene, CDR1 is SGHRS and CDR2 is YFSETQ. The CDR3 spells CASSWDGSNTEAFF. CDR3 DNA sequence: TGCGCCAGCAGCTGGGACGGTTCAAACACTGAAGCTTTCTTT.

J is TRBJ2-1 and V is TRBV11-3, with TRBD2 matching 9 bases. The germline CDR1 and CDR2 sequences are SGHNT and YENEEA. The CDR3 is 17 amino acids. Losses at the gene ends were 0 bases for V and 2 bases for J; bases not matched to a gene: 5. The CDR3 DNA follows: TGTGCCAGCAGCTTAGAACGAGGACTAGCGCCCTACAATGAGCAGTTCTTC. It codes for CASSLERGLAPYNEQFF.

This clone was seen only once. The chain couples TRBV2 to TRBJ1-6; D ambiguous. Trimming left V 2 bases short and J 0 bases short, with 11 bases between. In germline, CDR1 is SNHLY, CDR2 FYNNEI. CDR3 length equals 17 residues. CDR3 sequence reads: CASSELLESSYNSPLHF. Here the CDR3 DNA reads TGTGCCAGCAGTGAACTCCTTGAAAGCTCCTATAATTCACCCCTCCACTTT. The full variable domain, its missing parts supplied by reference TRBV2 and TRBJ1-6, is EPEVTQTPSHQVTQMGQEVILRCVPISNHLYFYWYRQILGQKVEFLVSFYNNEISEKSEIFDDQFSVERPDGSNFTLKIRSTKLEDSAMYFCASSELLESSYNSPLHFGNGTRLTVT.

J is TRBJ2-1 and V is TRBV6-4; 12 bases map to TRBD2. Losses at the gene ends were 4 bases for V and 6 bases for J; bases not matched to a gene: 4. CDR1 is MRHNA, CDR2 SNTAGT, per germline. This CDR3 region has 15 residues. CDR3 coding DNA: TGTGCCAGCAGTGCCTCTAGCGGGGGGGTCAATGAGCAGTTCTTC. Protein sequence: CASSASSGGVNEQFF.

V usage is TRBV11-2 and J usage is TRBJ2-3; D not certain. This CDR3 contains 14 residues. Germline loops: CDR1 SGHAT, CDR2 FQNNGV. V was pared by 5 bases and J by 0 bases, with 9 bases between. CDR3 region: CASSVLVSTDTQYF. The CDR3 DNA sequence: TGTGCCAGCAGCGTCCTAGTGAGCACAGATACGCAGTATTTT.

This chain links TRBV9 with TRBJ2-6; 7 positions match TRBD1. The V gene end was trimmed by 3 bases and the J gene end by 3 bases; junction bases not matched to a gene: 9. CDR1 and CDR2 from the germline V gene are SGDLS and YYNGEE. This CDR3 spans 17 amino acids. In DNA, the CDR3 is TGTGCCAGCAGCGCCCCAAGAACAGGGGTTGGGGCCAACGTCCTGACTTTC. It codes for CASSAPRTGVGANVLTF.

This chain links TRBV18 with TRBJ1-2; a weak D match, TRBD1 (6 bases). Trimming removed 3 bases from V and 2 bases from J, with 10 bases in between. This CDR3 has 14 residues. The germline V gene has CDR1 KGHSH and CDR2 LQKENI. CDR3 sequence reads: CASSPDRTNYGYTF. DNA of the CDR3: TGTGCCAGCTCACCGGACAGAACCAACTATGGCTACACCTTC.

This chain links TRBV15 with TRBJ2-7; D is unclear. Germline V gene data show CDR1 as LNHNV and CDR2 as YYDKDF (reference sequence). CDR3 size: 14 residues. Trimming removed 4 bases from V and 3 bases from J, with 13 bases in between. This CDR3 is CATSKRLGDYEQYF. In DNA, the CDR3 is TGTGCCACCAGCAAGCGTCTTGGAGACTACGAGCAGTACTTC.

The chain combines TRBV2 with TRBJ1-2; the D gene is possibly TRBD1 (5 bases). CDR3 size: 14 residues. Germline CDR1 reads SNHLY; CDR2 reads FYNNEI. The V end lost 2 bases, the J end lost 6 bases, and 13 bases lay between the germline ends. The DNA of the CDR3 is TGTGCCAGCAGTGAAAGCCGGGGGAAGGATGGCTACACCTTC. Translated: CASSESRGKDGYTF.

The chain joins TRBV6-1 to TRBJ1-2; no firm D call. V lost 2 bases, J lost 0 bases, and 7 bases lay in between. Germline CDR1 reads MNHNS; CDR2 reads SASEGT. This CDR3 has 14 amino acids. The CDR3: CASSEWVTNYGYTF. CDR3 nucleotide sequence: TGTGCCAGCAGTGAATGGGTCACTAACTATGGCTACACCTTC.

The V and J genes are TRBV10-2 and TRBJ1-6; 9 nucleotides line up with TRBD1. In germline, CDR1 is WSHSY, CDR2 SAAADI. The length of the CDR3 is 14 residues. V dropped 10 bases and J dropped 5; count of bases not matched to a gene: 6. CDR3 sequence: CATSGQGNNSPLHF. The CDR3 DNA reads TGCGCCACCTCCGGACAGGGGAATAATTCACCCCTCCACTTT.

This clone was recorded once. V usage is TRBV9 and J usage is TRBJ1-3, with D hard to call. The germline V and J ends were trimmed by 0 bases and 0 bases, with 10 bases remaining between them. CDR3 size: 16 residues. The germline CDR1 and CDR2 sequences are SGDLS and YYNGEE. CDR3 sequence: CASSVEGPSSGNTIYF. The CDR3 DNA is TGTGCCAGCAGCGTAGAAGGGCCCAGCTCTGGAAACACCATATATTTT.

This clone was detected once. The chain uses TRBV12-3 or TRBV12-4 and TRBJ1-1; D is unresolved. The CDR3 covers 11 residues. Deletions cut 8 bases from V and 8 bases from J, with 12 bases between. Written as DNA, the CDR3 is TGTGCCAGCTGGAGCCGGGCCGAAGCTTTCTTT. As protein: CASWSRAEAFF.

The rearrangement links TRBV5-1 to TRBJ2-2, with unresolved D. This CDR3 has 18 amino acids. CDR1 and CDR2 from the germline V gene are SGHRS and YFSETQ. The ends were cut back, 4 bases at V and 1 base at J, with 20 bases in the middle. As DNA, the CDR3 is TGCGCCAGCAGCCGCCTCATAGACAAGCACTGGAACACCGGGGAGCTGTTTTTT. It is translated as CASSRLIDKHWNTGELFF.

V gene TRBV30 combines with J gene TRBJ1-3, with TRBD1 matching over 8 bases. The junction had 5 bases not matched to a gene; V was cut back by 5 bases and J by 2 bases. The V gene's germline CDR1 is GTSNPN and CDR2 SVGIG (reference sequence). CDR3 length: 14 amino acids. The CDR3 DNA reads as TGTGCCTGGGGACAGGGTTTGCCTGGAAACACCATATATTTT. Protein sequence: CAWGQGLPGNTIYF.

V usage is TRBV6-6 and J usage is TRBJ2-1; 15 bases agree with TRBD2. CDR1 MNHNY and CDR2 SVGAGI come from the germline V gene (reference sequence). Trimming cost V 5 bases and J 6 bases; bases outside gene matches: 11. The CDR3 runs 18 residues. This chain's CDR3 is CASSPIGTSGGPPNEQFF. DNA of the CDR3: TGTGCCAGCAGTCCAATCGGGACTAGCGGGGGGCCCCCCAATGAGCAGTTCTTC.

V usage is TRBV27 and J usage is TRBJ2-1, with unresolved D. Germline assignment: CDR1 MNHEY and CDR2 SMNVEV (reference sequence). V lost 2 bases and J lost 9, with 8 bases in between. The CDR3 is 12 residues long. CDR3 sequence (DNA): TGTGCCAGCAGTTTAGGTGGCGGTGAGCAGTTCTTC. This codes for CASSLGGGEQFF.

The V and J genes are TRBV12-3 or TRBV12-4 and TRBJ1-6; D unresolved. V lost 7 bases and J 4 bases, leaving 5 bases between the germline ends. This CDR3 spans 12 amino acids. CDR3 in amino acids: CASTRYNSPLHF. CDR3 coding DNA: TGTGCCAGCACTAGGTATAATTCACCCCTCCACTTT.

J is TRBJ2-3 and V is TRBV20-1; D unclear. This CDR3 is 11 amino acids long. The V and J ends lost 4 bases and 2 bases respectively, with 4 bases between them. Germline assignment: CDR1 DFQATT and CDR2 SNEGSKA (reference sequence). The CDR3 DNA follows: TGCAGTGCTATTCCCACAGATACGCAGTATTTT. This sequence encodes CSAIPTDTQYF.

The V gene is TRBV7-2, the J gene TRBJ2-7; D gene uncertain. From germline, CDR1 is SGHTA and CDR2 FQGNSA. This CDR3 spans 14 amino acids. V was trimmed by 2 bases and J by 4 bases, leaving 12 bases between them. CDR3 bases: TGTGCCAGCAGCTTATTCGCTCCCCCGTACGAGCAGTACTTC. This codes for CASSLFAPPYEQYF.

The rearrangement joins TRBV11-3 to TRBJ1-1; the D is unclear. V gave up 9 bases and J gave up 3 bases, with 11 bases separating them. The CDR3 has 12 amino acids. The germline V gene has CDR1 SGHNT and CDR2 YENEEA. The CDR3 nucleotides read TGTGCCAGTACTTTCGGGGACACTGAAGCTTTCTTT. It translates to CASTFGDTEAFF. Combining the CDR3 with reference TRBV11-3 and TRBJ1-1 gives the whole variable domain EAGVVQSPRYKIIEKKQPVAFWCNPISGHNTLYWYLQNLGQGPELLIRYENEEAVDDSQLPKDRFSAERLKGVDSTLKIQPAELGDSAVYLCASTFGDTEAFFGQGTRLTVV.

The chain combines TRBV7-9 with TRBJ2-2, with 8 bases aligning to TRBD1. The V segment lost 2 bases and the J segment 4 bases; nucleotides outside the gene matches: 6. This CDR3 region has 16 residues. Germline V gene lookup returns CDR1 SEHNR and CDR2 FQNEAQ (reference sequence). The CDR3 bases are TGTGCCAGCAGCTTAAGTACCGGGACAGGCACCGGGGAGCTGTTTTTT. As protein: CASSLSTGTGTGELFF.

The J gene is TRBJ1-3, the V gene TRBV9; D remains unclear. The ends were cut back, 3 bases at V and 0 bases at J, with 13 bases in the middle. The CDR3 has 16 amino acids. Looked up from germline, CDR1 is SGDLS and CDR2 is YYNGEE. CDR3 nucleotide sequence: TGTGCCAGCAGCGCCCCCGGCAGCCGCTCTGGAAACACCATATATTTT. It encodes CASSAPGSRSGNTIYF.